The 6 T cell receptor beta chains listed next were all sequenced from one sample in a study of graft-versus-host responses after intestinal transplantation. Sequencing used immunoSEQ multiplex PCR; TCRdb keeps in-frame clones, though not all of them. The sample holds 100,000 to 110,000 clones, about 90% seen once. These receptors' antigens are unknown. This specimen was unstimulated CD4+ T cells sorted from spleen or lymph node cells, taken before transplant. These receptors originate from a human donor who was the organ donor for an intestinal transplant.

This clone was recorded only once. The chain has TRBV18 and TRBJ1-1; 7 bases fit TRBD1. The CDR3 is 14 residues long. From germline, CDR1 is KGHSH and CDR2 LQKENI. With V trimmed by 4 bases and J by 1 base, 3 bases remained unmatched. CDR3 region: CASSQTGSNTEAFF. In DNA form, the CDR3 reads TGTGCCAGCTCACAGACAGGGTCGAACACTGAAGCTTTCTTT.

The V and J genes are TRBV29-1 and TRBJ1-1, with no clear D. The germline V gene encodes CDR1 SQVTM and CDR2 ANQGSEA. The germline V and J ends were trimmed by 7 bases and 1 base, with 10 bases remaining between them. CDR3 size: 12 residues. This CDR3 is CSAASTNTEAFF. The CDR3 coding sequence is TGCAGCGCCGCATCTACGAACACTGAAGCTTTCTTT. Variable domain in full (rest from reference TRBV29-1 and TRBJ1-1): SAVISQKPSRDICQRGTSLTIQCQVDSQVTMMFWYRQQPGQSLTLIATANQGSEATYESGFVIDKFPISRPNLTFSTLTVSNMSPEDSSIYLCSAASTNTEAFFGQGTRLTVV.

The chain uses TRBV7-9 and TRBJ2-3, with 9 bases that match TRBD2. This CDR3 has 15 amino acids. From germline, CDR1 is SEHNR and CDR2 FQNEAQ (reference sequence). After removal of 5 bases from V and 2 bases from J, the junction contained 5 bases not matched to a gene. The DNA of the CDR3 is TGTGCCAGCAGCGCTAGCGGGGCCATCACAGATACGCAGTATTTT. Residues: CASSASGAITDTQYF.

This clone was observed a handful of times. The rearrangement links TRBV5-4 to TRBJ1-2, with TRBD1 as a possible D gene (5 bases). V shed 1 base and J shed 5 bases, with 15 bases lying between them. There are 15 residues in the CDR3. The germline V gene has CDR1 SGHNT and CDR2 YYREEE (reference sequence). The CDR3 nucleotides are TGTGCCAGCAGCTTGAAGAAGGGGCAATGGTATGGCTACACCTTC. Its protein is CASSLKKGQWYGYTF.

J is TRBJ1-2 and V is TRBV20-1; D is perhaps TRBD1 (6 bases). CDR3 length: 10 residues. Germline CDR1 DFQATT, CDR2 SNEGSKA (reference sequence). V was trimmed by 4 bases and J by 13 bases, leaving 13 bases between them. CDR3 in DNA: TGCAGTGCTACCAGGGGCGGACCCACCTTC. As protein: CSATRGGPTF.

The chain employs TRBV5-1 and TRBJ2-5; D unclear. Looked up from germline, CDR1 is SGHRS and CDR2 is YFSETQ. The ends were cut back, 0 bases at V and 7 bases at J, with 16 bases in the middle. This CDR3 contains 15 residues. The CDR3 spells CASSLVVGSVGTQYF. In DNA form, the CDR3 reads TGCGCCAGCAGCTTGGTAGTCGGTTCAGTAGGGACCCAGTACTTC. Full variable domain (rest looked up from reference TRBV5-1 and TRBJ2-5): KAGVTQTPRYLIKTRGQQVTLSCSPISGHRSVSWYQQTPGQGLQFLFEYFSETQRNKGNFPGRFSGRQFSNSRSEMNVSTLELGDSALYLCASSLVVGSVGTQYFGPGTRLLVL.